These 23 T cell receptor beta chains came from one sample sequenced in a study of cytomegalovirus exposure and HLA in healthy donors. PCR used 60 Vbeta primers and 13 Jbeta primers. Assay used: immunoSEQ multiplex PCR; TCRdb lists only in-frame clones, some missing. The data contain roughly 130,000 clones, roughly 80% of them seen just once; the ten biggest clones take up 3% to 4%. The sample was PBMCs. These receptor sequences come from a woman between 40 and 50 years old in good health and CMV-seronegative.

The rearrangement joins TRBV6-4 to TRBJ2-3, with D unclear. The CDR3 is 16 residues long. The germline CDR1 and CDR2 sequences are MRHNA and SNTAGT. Trimming took off 0 bases at V and 1 base at J, with 11 bases between the two ends. CDR3 sequence (DNA): TGTGCCAGCAGTGACTCTGGCGGCACGGGCACAGATACGCAGTATTTT. This codes for CASSDSGGTGTDTQYF.

As concerns this clone: The junction departs from the called germline gene at one end, perhaps through a read error. The genes are TRBV4-3 and TRBJ1-2; 7 bases are a match to TRBD1. The V gene's germline CDR1 is LGHNA and CDR2 YSLEER. The CDR3 consists of 13 residues. The CDR3 protein is CASSQDLLGGLHF. In nucleotides, the CDR3 is TGCGCCAGCAGCCAAGATCTTCTAGGGGGCCTCCACTTC.

V gene TRBV28 combines with J gene TRBJ2-7; D gene ambiguous. The ends were cut back, 1 base at V and 1 base at J, with 11 bases in the middle. The CDR3 consists of 15 residues. From germline, CDR1 is MDHEN and CDR2 SYDVKM. The CDR3 region has the DNA TGTGCCAGCAGTTTATTGGCGGCGGCATCCTACGAGCAGTACTTC. Translating gives CASSLLAAASYEQYF.

This chain joins TRBV29-1 and TRBJ2-3, with TRBD2 matching 7 bases. Germline values: CDR1 SQVTM, CDR2 ANQGSEA. V gave up 5 bases and J gave up 0 bases; unmatched junction bases: 8. The CDR3 is made up of 15 amino acids. Written as DNA, the CDR3 is TGCAGCGTTAACCGCCTAGCGGCTAGCACAGATACGCAGTATTTT. This gives the protein CSVNRLAASTDTQYF.

V is TRBV15 and J is TRBJ2-7; unclear D gene. This CDR3 spans 16 amino acids. Germline V gene lookup returns CDR1 LNHNV and CDR2 YYDKDF (reference sequence). V lost 0 bases and J lost 1, with 13 bases in between. CDR3 protein: CATSRDLPGSSYEQYF. For the CDR3, the DNA is TGTGCCACCAGCAGAGATCTCCCAGGTTCATCCTACGAGCAGTACTTC.

V usage is TRBV7-8 and J usage is TRBJ2-7; TRBD2 matches at 9 bases. J lost 2 bases, V lost 0 bases, and 2 bases had no gene match. Germline CDR1 is SGHVS and CDR2 is FQNEAQ. The CDR3 extends over 15 amino acids. CDR3 in DNA: TGTGCCAGCAGCTTAGCTAGCGGGGGACCCTACGAGCAGTACTTC. Translation: CASSLASGGPYEQYF.

The gene calls are TRBV27 and TRBJ2-7, with a weak D call TRBD1 (6 bases). V lost 11 bases and J lost 5, with 16 bases in between. The CDR3 is made up of 12 amino acids. Germline values: CDR1 MNHEY, CDR2 SMNVEV (reference sequence). The CDR3 here is CARLRQADEQYF. CDR3 coding DNA: TGTGCCCGCCTAAGACAGGCCGACGAGCAGTACTTC.

The chain joins TRBV7-2 to TRBJ1-4; no firm D call. V lost 3 bases and J lost 2, with 10 bases in between. This CDR3 contains 15 residues. Germline loops: CDR1 SGHTA, CDR2 FQGNSA. The chain's CDR3 is CASSLAWSTNEKLFF. The CDR3 DNA reads as TGTGCCAGCAGCTTGGCCTGGAGTACTAATGAAAAACTGTTTTTT.

The rearrangement joins TRBV28 to TRBJ1-1; no clear D gene. The ends were cut back, 5 bases at V and 1 base at J, with 8 bases in the middle. This CDR3 has 13 amino acids. CDR1 and CDR2 from the germline V gene are MDHEN and SYDVKM. CDR3: CASSARRNTEAFF. CDR3 sequence (DNA): TGTGCCAGCAGTGCTCGCAGGAACACTGAAGCTTTCTTT.

This clone occurred a few times. The chain is built from TRBV2 and TRBJ2-2; a possible D gene is TRBD2 (6 bases). V lost 2 bases, J lost 3 bases, and 10 bases lay in between. This CDR3 spans 15 amino acids. CDR1 is SNHLY and CDR2 is FYNNEI in the germline V gene. The DNA of the CDR3 is TGTGCCAGCAGTGAAATCAGGGAGGACACCGGGGAGCTGTTTTTT. This encodes CASSEIREDTGELFF.

The table lists this clone with a count of one. The same CDR3 can be traced to other DNA sequences in this sample. The V gene is TRBV6-6, the J gene TRBJ2-1; 11 nucleotides agree with TRBD2. The CDR3 covers 15 residues. In germline, CDR1 is MNHNY, CDR2 SVGAGI (reference sequence). After removal of 5 bases from V and 5 bases from J, the junction contained 5 bases not matched to a gene. CDR3 coding DNA: TGTGCCAGCAGTCCCGGGACTAGCGGAAACAATGAGCAGTTCTTC. Translated, it gives CASSPGTSGNNEQFF.

This clone appeared a single time. Written as DNA, the CDR3 is TGTGCCAGCAGCTTAGTAGAGGGATCACCCCTCCACTTT. Amino acid sequence: CASSLVEGSPLHF. The chain combines TRBV7-8 with TRBJ1-6; D is ambiguous. Trimming removed 1 base at V and 10 bases at J, with 8 bases between. Germline values: CDR1 SGHVS, CDR2 FQNEAQ. There are 13 residues in the CDR3.

The V call is TRBV7-9, the J call TRBJ2-6; the D gene is possibly TRBD2 (5 bases). V was trimmed by 5 bases and J by 0 bases, leaving 14 bases between them. Germline values: CDR1 SEHNR, CDR2 FQNEAQ (reference sequence). The CDR3 runs to 17 residues. DNA of the CDR3: TGTGCCAGCAGCGCCTACGAGGGCCGCTCTGGGGCCAACGTCCTGACTTTC. Translation: CASSAYEGRSGANVLTF.

The rearrangement uses TRBV9 and TRBJ2-2; TRBD2 matches 8 bases. The CDR3 is made up of 14 amino acids. CDR1 and CDR2 from the germline V gene are SGDLS and YYNGEE. The V and J ends lost 5 bases and 6 bases, in that order; junction bases with no gene match: 6. This CDR3 reads CASSISGSSGELFF. The CDR3 DNA follows: TGTGCCAGCAGTATAAGCGGGAGCTCCGGGGAGCTGTTTTTT.

The chain has TRBV5-6 and TRBJ1-5; TRBD1 matches at 7 bases. The germline gives CDR1 SGHDT, CDR2 YYEEEE. The length of the CDR3 is 17 residues. Unmatched junction bases numbered 6, after V lost 0 bases and J lost 0 bases. The CDR3 spells CASSLEGGQISNQPQHF. The CDR3 DNA reads as TGTGCCAGCAGCTTGGAGGGGGGACAGATTAGCAATCAGCCCCAGCATTTT.

The chain couples TRBV7-3 to TRBJ2-3, with 7 positions matching TRBD2. This CDR3 spans 14 amino acids. Losses at the gene ends were 4 bases for V and 4 bases for J; bases not matched to a gene: 5. Germline values: CDR1 SGHTA, CDR2 FQGTGA. The CDR3 reads CASSSQGGPDTQYF. The CDR3 region has the DNA TGTGCCAGCAGCTCCCAGGGAGGGCCAGATACGCAGTATTTT.

This chain connects TRBV19 to TRBJ2-3; D gene unclear. Trimming shortened V by 6 bases and J by 3 bases, and 4 bases separated the two germline ends. Germline lookup yields CDR1 LNHDA and CDR2 SQIVND (reference sequence). The CDR3 runs to 11 residues. CDR3 DNA: TGTGCCAGTAGCCAAACAGATACGCAGTATTTT. Amino acids: CASSQTDTQYF.

The chain uses TRBV7-3 and TRBJ2-2, with TRBD2 matching over 11 bases. Germline V gene data show CDR1 as SGHTA and CDR2 as FQGTGA. V dropped 3 bases and J dropped 4; count of bases not matched to a gene: 4. The CDR3 spans 16 residues. CDR3 protein: CASSFSGTSGTGELFF. CDR3 DNA: TGTGCCAGCAGCTTTTCCGGGACTAGCGGCACCGGGGAGCTGTTTTTT.

The chain links TRBV4-1 to TRBJ2-5, with a tentative D call TRBD2 (5 bases). This CDR3 spans 15 amino acids. The germline V and J ends were trimmed by 4 bases and 5 bases, with 17 bases remaining between them. Germline V gene sequence: CDR1 MGHRA, CDR2 YSYEKL. The CDR3: CASSLGARERETQYF. Written as DNA, the CDR3 is TGCGCCAGCAGCCTAGGAGCTAGGGAGCGGGAGACCCAGTACTTC.

A single count supports this clone. The chain is built from TRBV19 and TRBJ1-4; 9 bases fit TRBD1. CDR1 LNHDA and CDR2 SQIVND come from the germline V gene (reference sequence). The V and J ends lost 7 bases and 10 bases, in that order; junction bases with no gene match: 19. The CDR3 covers 17 residues. CDR3: CASIGGTGLGFGGKLFF. The CDR3 DNA reads as TGTGCCAGTATCGGTGGGACAGGGCTTGGGTTCGGGGGAAAACTGTTTTTT.

As to this clone: At one end the junction does not follow the germline gene, possibly because of a read error. The chain carries TRBV29-1 and TRBJ1-2, with TRBD1 matching 7 bases. This CDR3 is 13 amino acids long. CDR1 and CDR2 (germline): SQVTM, ANQGSEA. CDR3 DNA sequence: TGCAGCGTTGATCCTAGACAGGGCTATGGCTACCCCTTC. Protein product: CSVDPRQGYGYPF.

The chain couples TRBV4-2 to TRBJ2-2; 8 bases align to TRBD1. The CDR3 runs 17 residues. Germline CDR1 is LGHNA and CDR2 is YNFKEQ. V lost 4 bases, J lost 8 bases, and 15 bases stayed unmatched. The CDR3 region is CASSPSPRRGLAGELFF. The DNA of the CDR3 is TGTGCCAGCAGCCCAAGTCCCCGCAGGGGGCTGGCGGGGGAGCTGTTTTTT.

The V call is TRBV5-6, the J call TRBJ2-5, with 12 bases aligning to TRBD2. This CDR3 has 16 residues. Germline loops: CDR1 SGHDT, CDR2 YYEEEE. The J segment lost 2 bases and the V segment lost 1 base, leaving 3 bases of the junction unmatched. CDR3 sequence: CASSLFTSGGQETQYF. CDR3 DNA sequence: TGTGCCAGCAGCTTGTTCACTAGCGGGGGGCAAGAGACCCAGTACTTC.